This entry lists 6 T cell receptor beta chains sequenced from one sample in a study of T-cell reconstitution after alpha-beta-depleted transplantation in children. It was with unique molecular identifiers that the TCRbeta library was prepared. TCRdb redid the calling of the PCR reads with MiXCR, one entry per CDR3 protein. The repertoire includes a few hundred thousand distinct CDR3 sequences, 43% of them detected once, and 27% sits in the top ten. The input for sequencing was PBMCs, taken before TCRalphabeta/CD19-depleted stem cell transplant. The receptors shown here come from a girl aged 2 to 9 with aplastic anemia, due to receive a stem cell transplant.

This clonotype was observed many times. V is TRBV12-3 or TRBV12-4 and J is TRBJ2-1; 14 nucleotides agree with TRBD2. This CDR3 region has 18 residues. The V segment lost 3 bases and the J segment 0 bases; nucleotides outside the gene matches: 4. The CDR3 DNA reads as TGTGCCAGCAGTTTCCGACTAGCGGGAGGGGGCTCCTACAATGAGCAGTTCTTC. This gives the protein CASSFRLAGGGSYNEQFF.

This clonotype came up a few times. J is TRBJ2-1 and V is TRBV11-1, with 9 bases aligning to TRBD2. The V segment lost 5 bases and the J segment 3 bases; nucleotides outside the gene matches: 20. The CDR3 spans 20 residues. In germline, CDR1 is SGHAT, CDR2 FQDESV (reference sequence). The CDR3 reads CASSPRGSGREGINYNEQFF. The DNA for the CDR3 is TGTGCCAGCAGCCCCCGGGGTAGCGGGAGAGAGGGGATAAACTACAATGAGCAGTTCTTC. Drawing the rest from reference TRBV11-1 and TRBJ2-1, the complete variable domain is EAEVAQSPRYKITEKSQAVAFWCDPISGHATLYWYRQILGQGPELLVQFQDESVVDDSQLPKDRFSAERLKGVDSTLKIQPAELGDSAMYLCASSPRGSGREGINYNEQFFGPGTRLTVL.

The sample holds many counts of this clonotype. The chain joins TRBV11-2 to TRBJ2-7, with D perhaps TRBD1 (5 bases). The CDR3 loop spans 15 amino acids. V was trimmed by 2 bases and J by 2 bases, leaving 13 bases between them. Germline values: CDR1 SGHAT, CDR2 FQNNGV. The CDR3 DNA reads as TGTGCCAGCAGCTTACAGGGAATTACCGCCTACGAGCAGTACTTC. Its translation: CASSLQGITAYEQYF. Variable domain in full (rest from reference TRBV11-2 and TRBJ2-7): EAGVAQSPRYKIIEKRQSVAFWCNPISGHATLYWYQQILGQGPKLLIQFQNNGVVDDSQLPKDRFSAERLKGVDSTLKIQPAKLEDSAVYLCASSLQGITAYEQYFGPGTRLTVT.

There are many counts of this clonotype. V is TRBV5-6 and J is TRBJ1-1; D is undetermined. This CDR3 comprises 13 residues. The V and J ends lost 0 bases and 11 bases respectively, with 14 bases between them. Germline V gene sequence: CDR1 SGHDT, CDR2 YYEEEE. CDR3 loop: CASSLDLRQEAFF. CDR3 DNA sequence: TGTGCCAGCAGCTTGGATCTCCGACAAGAGGCTTTCTTT.

This clonotype came up a few times. The chain links TRBV15 to TRBJ2-1, with D uncertain. Germline V gene lookup returns CDR1 LNHNV and CDR2 YYDKDF (reference sequence). V dropped 0 bases and J dropped 0 bases, with 12 bases sitting between them. The CDR3 sequence is 17 residues long. CDR3 sequence: CATSREDRGPSYNEQFF. The CDR3 nucleotides read TGTGCCACCAGCAGAGAGGACCGCGGCCCCTCCTACAATGAGCAGTTCTTC.

The sample holds many counts of this clonotype. This sequence joins TRBV12-3 or TRBV12-4 and TRBJ1-1, with no clear D. Trimming stripped 2 bases from V and 0 bases from J, with 7 bases between. The CDR3 is made up of 14 amino acids. The CDR3 loop reads CASSLQSVNTEAFF. CDR3 bases: TGTGCCAGCAGTTTACAGTCAGTGAACACTGAAGCTTTCTTT.